This TCR beta chain was recorded in a study of graft-versus-host responses after intestinal transplantation. Overall study context: Transplantation in recipients was multivisceral, liver-intestinal, or isolated intestinal.

This clone has just a few counts. What it binds is not known. TCRdb keeps only in-frame clones here, not all; method: immunoSEQ multiplex PCR. Here the sample spans approximately 46,000 clones, less than 85% being singletons. Germline values: CDR1 SGHRS, CDR2 YFSETQ. The CDR3 is 16 residues long. Trimming shortened V by 2 bases and J by 2 bases, and 13 bases separated the two germline ends. The chain joins TRBV5-1 to TRBJ2-2, with D maybe TRBD2 (6 bases). The sequence was collected from a human donor who was the organ donor for an intestinal transplant. The material sequenced was unstimulated CD4+ T cells sorted from spleen or lymph node cells, taken before transplant. CDR3: CASSFGGPPNTGELFF. The CDR3 region has the DNA TGCGCCAGCAGCTTCGGGGGACCACCTAACACCGGGGAGCTGTTTTTT.